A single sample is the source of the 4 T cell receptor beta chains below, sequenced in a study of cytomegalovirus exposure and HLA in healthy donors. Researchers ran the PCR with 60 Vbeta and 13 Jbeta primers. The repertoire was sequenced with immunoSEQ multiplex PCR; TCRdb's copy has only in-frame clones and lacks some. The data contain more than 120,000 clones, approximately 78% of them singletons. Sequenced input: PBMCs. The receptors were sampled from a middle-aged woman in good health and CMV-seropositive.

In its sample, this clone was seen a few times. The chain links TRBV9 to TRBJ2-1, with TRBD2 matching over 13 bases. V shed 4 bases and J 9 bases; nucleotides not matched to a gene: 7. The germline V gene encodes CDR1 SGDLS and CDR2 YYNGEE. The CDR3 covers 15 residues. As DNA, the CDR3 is TGTGCCAGCAGCACGGGACTAGCGGGATGGGCTGAGCAGTTCTTC. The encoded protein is CASSTGLAGWAEQFF.

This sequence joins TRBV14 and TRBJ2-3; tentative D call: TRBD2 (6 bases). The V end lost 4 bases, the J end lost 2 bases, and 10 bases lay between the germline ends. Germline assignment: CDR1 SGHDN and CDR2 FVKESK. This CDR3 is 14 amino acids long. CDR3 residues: CASSRGMVTDTQYF. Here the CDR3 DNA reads TGTGCCAGCAGCCGCGGGATGGTCACAGATACGCAGTATTTT. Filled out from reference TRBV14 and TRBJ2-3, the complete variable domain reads EAGVTQFPSHSVIEKGQTVTLRCDPISGHDNLYWYRRVMGKEIKFLLHFVKESKQDESGMPNNRFLAERTGGTYSTLKVQPAELEDSGVYFCASSRGMVTDTQYFGPGTRLTVL.

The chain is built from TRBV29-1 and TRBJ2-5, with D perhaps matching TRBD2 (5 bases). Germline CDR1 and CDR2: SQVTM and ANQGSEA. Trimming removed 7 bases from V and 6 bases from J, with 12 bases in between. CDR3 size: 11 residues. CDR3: CSGLREQTQYF. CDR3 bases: TGCAGCGGCCTGAGGGAACAGACCCAGTACTTC.

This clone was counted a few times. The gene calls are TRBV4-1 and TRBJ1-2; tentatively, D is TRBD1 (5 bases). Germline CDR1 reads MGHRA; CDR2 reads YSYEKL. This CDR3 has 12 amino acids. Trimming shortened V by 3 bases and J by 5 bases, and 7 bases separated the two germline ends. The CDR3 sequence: CASSQGLYGYTF. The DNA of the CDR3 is TGCGCCAGCAGCCAGGGACTTTATGGCTACACCTTC.